This TCR beta chain was sequenced during a study of OX40 agonist ivuxolimab in advanced cancers. Study-wide context: Ivuxolimab was a fully human IgG2 agonistic monoclonal antibody targeting the costimulatory receptor OX40 (CD134). Intravenous ivuxolimab was administered to patients every 2 weeks at six dose levels: 0.01, 0.1, 0.3, 1.5, 3 and 10 mg/kg. Of the roughly 53 patients in dose escalation, around 20 had hepatocellular carcinoma, around 15 had melanoma, 9 had renal cell carcinoma and 9 had head and neck cancer. In the dose-escalation cohort, around 80% of patients were male, and the mean age was around 60 years with a range of roughly 23 to 90. Prior anti-PD-1, anti-PD-L1 or anti-CTLA-4 therapy was permitted, and checkpoint inhibitors had been received by approximately 39% of dose-escalation patients. Partial responses occurred in three dose-escalation patients: two with cutaneous melanoma and one with hepatocellular carcinoma. The point of sequencing TCRbeta in the periphery was to test whether ivuxolimab changed TCR sequence diversity and drove clonal T-cell expansion. The paper reports the monotherapy dose-escalation portion (N ≈ 52 patients) of the phase I ivuxolimab trial.

A note on this clone: It lacks a known antigen. Base-call qualities are not available, and no considerably larger clone is one nucleotide away.

For sequencing of the TCRbeta CDR3 region, genomic DNA was extracted from the sorted cells. The immunoSEQ Assay was used for sequencing of TCRbeta CDR3 regions. TCRdb limited this immuneACCESS table to in-frame rearrangements with V and J called. A share of clones is missing; checked studies link under half to unresolved V genes, and the rest is unexplained. The sample table lists 50,000 to 65,000 clones, about 88% of them with a count of one. The ten top clones hold around 12% of the sample. Patients with autoimmune disease history or receiving systemic immunosuppression were excluded from the trial. Peripheral blood for TCR sequencing was drawn from every dose cohort at baseline, at cycle 4 day 1 and at cycle 7 day 1. The samples were taken from a phase I, first-in-human, multicenter, open-label dose-escalation trial of ivuxolimab. Adults with locally advanced or metastatic melanoma, renal cell, hepatocellular, or head and neck squamous cell carcinoma were enrolled in the trial. Before TCR sequencing, CD4+ and CD8+ T cells were separately sorted from peripheral blood.

What the study reported, not specific to this receptor: On average, CD8+ T cells showed more expanded clones than CD4+ T cells after ivuxolimab. Partial responders in the 0.1-3.0 mg/kg groups had among the lowest normalized peripheral clonal expansion, especially among CD8+ T cells. At doses of 0.1 to 3.0 mg/kg, clonal expansion of both CD4+ and CD8+ T cells in blood was seen between baseline and week 6. Low levels of normalized T-cell clonal expansion were also seen in some patients who did not respond. The antigen specificity of the clonally expanded peripheral T cells was not determined.

This sample comprised CD4+ or CD8+ T cells sorted from blood, obtained in a trial of the OX40 agonist ivuxolimab. The origin of this receptor is an adult with an advanced solid tumor such as melanoma, head and neck, liver or kidney cancer.

The DNA sequence follows: TGTGCCAGCAGTGAACCGCTCGGTCAGCCCCAGCATTTT. It translates to CASSEPLGQPQHF. Recombination connected TRBV25-1 to TRBJ1-5, with the identity of the D gene unclear. The CDR3 has 13 amino acids, counting the end cysteine and phenylalanine. The DNA shown is the 39-base CDR3, in frame from base 1. Taken from the germline V gene, the CDR1 and CDR2 loops are MGHDK and SYGVNS. The trim is 2 bases for V and 6 bases for J, with a gap of 8 bases between the germline ends. The full variable domain, with segments outside the CDR3 supplied by the reference TRBV25-1 and TRBJ1-5 proteins, appears as EADIYQTPRYLVIGTGKKITLECSQTMGHDKMYWYQQDPGMELHLIHYSYGVNSTEKGDLSSESTVSRIRTEHFPLTLESARPSHTSQYLCASSEPLGQPQHFGDGTRLSIL.